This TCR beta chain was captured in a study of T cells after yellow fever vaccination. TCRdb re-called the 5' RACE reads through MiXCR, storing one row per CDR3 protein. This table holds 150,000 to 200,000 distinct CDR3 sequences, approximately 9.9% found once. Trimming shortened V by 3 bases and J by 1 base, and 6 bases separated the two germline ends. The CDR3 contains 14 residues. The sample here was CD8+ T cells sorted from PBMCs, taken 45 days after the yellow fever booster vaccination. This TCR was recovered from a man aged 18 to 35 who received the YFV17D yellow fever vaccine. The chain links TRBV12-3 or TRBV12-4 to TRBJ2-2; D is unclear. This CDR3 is CASSFGENTGELFF. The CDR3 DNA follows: TGTGCCAGCAGTTTCGGCGAGAACACCGGGGAGCTGTTTTTT.